Listed below are T cell receptor beta chains from one sample, sequenced in a study of cytomegalovirus exposure and HLA in healthy donors. The protocol was immunoSEQ multiplex PCR, while the TCRdb copy is restricted to in-frame clones and leaves out a portion. The data hold around 110,000 clones, with approximately 60% observed a single time. The specimen was PBMCs. The receptors here all came from a woman aged 25 to 39 in good health and CMV-seronegative. Both conserved end residues are part of each CDR3. Each record gives: clone size, D gene, V gene, J gene, CDR3 DNA, CDR3 protein. A D gene is named only where the DNA matches it firmly. The size of a clone is reported for some rows only, either as once, few or many, or as a class for expanded clones.

.	.	TRBV9	TRBJ2-3	TGTGCCAGCAGCGTAGGACAGCGTCCCACAGATACGCAGTATTTT	CASSVGQRPTDTQYF
.	.	TRBV5-4	TRBJ2-1	TGTGCCAGCAGCTTGGTGACTGGTGAGCAGTTCTTC	CASSLVTGEQFF
.	.	TRBV30	TRBJ1-1	TGTGCCTGGAGTGTAGCCCCCACTGAAGCTTTCTTT	CAWSVAPTEAFF
.	.	TRBV7-9	TRBJ2-1	TGTGCCAGCAGTCCAAGTTGGGGGGAGATTTACAATGAGCAGTTCTTC	CASSPSWGEIYNEQFF
.	.	TRBV5-5	TRBJ1-2	TGTGCCAGCAGCTTACAGGGTTTGAACTATGGCTACACCTTC	CASSLQGLNYGYTF
.	.	TRBV9	TRBJ2-7	TGTGCCAGCAGCGCGCACTTAGACAGACCAGGCGGCGAGCAGTACTTC	CASSAHLDRPGGEQYF
.	.	TRBV4-1	TRBJ1-6	TGCGCCAGCAGCCAGACGGGTTCTAATTCACCCCTCCACTTT	CASSQTGSNSPLHF
once	.	TRBV10-3	TRBJ1-1	TGTGCCATCAGTGAGTCGAGAACTGAAGCTTTCTTT	CAISESRTEAFF
.	.	TRBV10-3	TRBJ2-5	TGTGCCATCAGTGAGTCGATTGGTAGCGGACAAGTGGCCCAGTACTTC	CAISESIGSGQVAQYF
few	.	TRBV9	TRBJ1-4	TGTGCCAGCAGCGCACGGGACACTGGGGATGAAAAACTGTTTTTT	CASSARDTGDEKLFF
.	.	TRBV27	TRBJ2-7	TGTGCCAGCAGTCTAGTGGCGTCCAGCTCCTACGAGCAGTACTTC	CASSLVASSSYEQYF